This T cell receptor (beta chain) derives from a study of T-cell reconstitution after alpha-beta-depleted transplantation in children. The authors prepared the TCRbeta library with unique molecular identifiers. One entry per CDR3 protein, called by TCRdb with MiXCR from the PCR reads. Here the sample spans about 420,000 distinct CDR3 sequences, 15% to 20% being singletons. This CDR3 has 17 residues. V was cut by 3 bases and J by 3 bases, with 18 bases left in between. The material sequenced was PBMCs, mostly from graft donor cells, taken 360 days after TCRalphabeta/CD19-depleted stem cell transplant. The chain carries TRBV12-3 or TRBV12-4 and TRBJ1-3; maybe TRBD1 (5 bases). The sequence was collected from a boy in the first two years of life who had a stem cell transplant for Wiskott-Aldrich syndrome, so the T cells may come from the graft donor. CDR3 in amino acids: CASSFRDSKSLGNTIYF. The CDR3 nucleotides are TGTGCCAGCAGTTTCAGGGATTCAAAGTCTCTTGGAAACACCATATATTTT.